This T cell receptor beta chain was retrieved from a study of a mutant IDH1 vaccine in newly diagnosed glioma. Assay used: immunoSEQ multiplex PCR; TCRdb lists only in-frame clones, some missing. The table has 95,000 to 100,000 clones, about 90% seen once. The germline gives CDR1 KGHSH, CDR2 LQKENI. The length of the CDR3 is 17 residues. V lost 0 bases and J lost 0, with 14 bases in between. Worth noting for this clone: Its antigen is as yet unknown.

Time point indicated: baseline, week 1 (first vaccination visit). Indicated treatment: pre-vaccination baseline after standard-of-care therapy. Study-wide points: Vaccine-induced immune responses were detected in about 93% of patients.

The sequencing here drew on PBMCs, taken from a glioma patient treated with radiotherapy, temozolomide or both. The chain uses TRBV18 and TRBJ2-5, with D maybe TRBD1 (5 bases). The clonotype originates from a woman aged 45-59 years with glioma. CDR3 loop: CASSPPGRESHQETQYF. CDR3 DNA sequence: TGTGCCAGCTCACCACCGGGCAGGGAAAGCCACCAAGAGACCCAGTACTTC. The variable domain in full, with the rest retrieved from reference TRBV18 and TRBJ2-5, is NAGVMQNPRHLVRRRGQEARLRCSPMKGHSHVYWYRQLPEEGLKFMVYLQKENIIDESGMPKERFSAEFPKEGPSILRIQQVVRGDSAAYFCASSPPGRESHQETQYFGPGTRLLVL.